The rows below give T cell receptor beta chains drawn from one sample of a study of blood T cell repertoires in COVID-19. Measured with immunoSEQ multiplex PCR; TCRdb has only the in-frame clones, and not every one. The table includes around 140,000 clones, over 75% detected once. The sample comprised peripheral blood. The origin of the receptors is a human donor in a cohort sampled during active COVID-19. Both conserved end residues are part of each CDR3. The D gene is left open where the match is weak. Rows give clone size only sometimes, using once, few, many, or a class for an expanded clone.

V gene: TRBV28; J gene: TRBJ2-6; clone size: -; D gene: -; CDR3 DNA: TGTGCCAGCAGACGGAGCTCTGGGGCCAACGTCCTGACTTTC; CDR3 protein: CASRRSSGANVLTF
V gene: TRBV19; J gene: TRBJ1-3; clone size: -; D gene: -; CDR3 DNA: TGTGCCAGTAGTATAGAGGACTCCAACTCTGGAAACACCATATATTTT; CDR3 protein: CASSIEDSNSGNTIYF
V gene: TRBV28; J gene: TRBJ1-6; clone size: -; D gene: TRBD1; CDR3 DNA: TGTGCCAGCATCCTGGACAGGGTAGGATCACCCCTCCACTTT; CDR3 protein: CASILDRVGSPLHF
V gene: TRBV7-2; J gene: TRBJ1-3; clone size: -; D gene: TRBD1; CDR3 DNA: TGTGCCAGCAGCCGGACAGGGGGCGAGGGTAACACCATATATTTT; CDR3 protein: CASSRTGGEGNTIYF
V gene: TRBV7-9; J gene: TRBJ1-3; clone size: -; D gene: -; CDR3 DNA: TGTGCCAGCAGCTTCGGGGGGCTCGGAAACACCATATATTTT; CDR3 protein: CASSFGGLGNTIYF
V gene: TRBV20-1; J gene: TRBJ2-7; clone size: -; D gene: -; CDR3 DNA: TGCAGTGCTAGTCAGGAGGGGTACGAGCAGTACTTC; CDR3 protein: CSASQEGYEQYF
V gene: TRBV6-1; J gene: TRBJ2-4; clone size: once; D gene: -; CDR3 DNA: TGTGCCAGCAGTGAAGCCTTGGCGCAGGCAGGGGAAAACATTCAGTACTTC; CDR3 protein: CASSEALAQAGENIQYF
V gene: TRBV5-1; J gene: TRBJ1-6; clone size: -; D gene: -; CDR3 DNA: TGCGCCAGCAGCTTGTCGAGTGATTCACCCCTCCACTTT; CDR3 protein: CASSLSSDSPLHF
V gene: TRBV5-6; J gene: TRBJ1-2; clone size: -; D gene: -; CDR3 DNA: TGTGCCAGCAGTCGCTGGGGGCTTAACTATGGCTACACCTTC; CDR3 protein: CASSRWGLNYGYTF
V gene: TRBV6-1; J gene: TRBJ1-6; clone size: -; D gene: -; CDR3 DNA: TGTGCCAGCAGTGAAAAGGGGGTGGGAACCAATAATTCACCCCTCCACTTT; CDR3 protein: CASSEKGVGTNNSPLHF
V gene: TRBV30; J gene: TRBJ2-1; clone size: -; D gene: TRBD1; CDR3 DNA: TGTGCCTGGGGGGCGGGACAGGGGTCCAATGAGCAGTTCTTC; CDR3 protein: CAWGAGQGSNEQFF